The 22 T cell receptor beta chains listed next were all sequenced from one sample in a study of cytomegalovirus exposure and HLA in healthy donors. In the PCR, 60 Vbeta and 13 Jbeta primers were used. Clones were read by immunoSEQ multiplex PCR, and TCRdb kept only the in-frame ones, dropping some. Here the sample spans roughly 160,000 clones, roughly 80% being singletons. Sequencing was done on a sample of PBMCs. These receptors originate from a female donor in good health and CMV-seronegative.

The rearrangement links TRBV7-9 to TRBJ1-2; 7 positions match TRBD1. The CDR3 is made up of 14 amino acids. Looked up from germline, CDR1 is SEHNR and CDR2 is FQNEAQ (reference sequence). Trimming took 2 bases from V and 7 from J; bases not matched to a gene: 7. The chain's CDR3 is CASSLSGTVGGYTF. In nucleotides, the CDR3 is TGTGCCAGCAGCTTATCGGGGACAGTAGGTGGCTACACCTTC. Full variable domain (missing parts from reference TRBV7-9 and TRBJ1-2): DTGVSQNPRHKITKRGQNVTFRCDPISEHNRLYWYRQTLGQGPEFLTYFQNEAQLEKSRLLSDRFSAERPKGSFSTLEIQRTEQGDSAMYLCASSLSGTVGGYTFGSGTRLTVV.

The V gene is TRBV27, the J gene TRBJ2-2; D possibly corresponds to TRBD2 (6 bases). V dropped 6 bases and J dropped 1 base, with 18 bases sitting between them. Germline V lookup: CDR1 MNHEY, CDR2 SMNVEV (reference sequence). CDR3 length equals 17 residues. CDR3 nucleotide sequence: TGTGCCAGCAGCTCCTTCCGGGACTTCCTGAACACCGGGGAGCTGTTTTTT. As protein: CASSSFRDFLNTGELFF.

Turning to this clone: The sample has other DNA sequences that encode this CDR3 too. The chain couples TRBV18 to TRBJ1-2; TRBD1 matches 7 bases. V gave up 1 base and J gave up 4 bases; unmatched junction bases: 0. CDR3 length: 13 amino acids. Germline V gives CDR1 KGHSH, CDR2 LQKENI. The CDR3 is CASSPRDSYGYTF. CDR3 in DNA: TGTGCCAGCTCACCACGGGACAGCTATGGCTACACCTTC.

The chain uses TRBV11-2 and TRBJ2-1; 7 bases fit TRBD2. The CDR3 contains 14 residues. V dropped 5 bases and J dropped 5; count of bases not matched to a gene: 6. Germline CDR1 SGHAT, CDR2 FQNNGV. CDR3 residues: CASSLGSGNNEQFF. For the CDR3, the DNA is TGTGCCAGCAGCCTCGGGAGCGGGAACAATGAGCAGTTCTTC.

This clone was found once. The chain has TRBV7-9 and TRBJ2-5; TRBD1 aligns across 7 bases. CDR3 length: 13 amino acids. Germline loops: CDR1 SEHNR, CDR2 FQNEAQ (reference sequence). V shed 5 bases and J 4 bases; nucleotides not matched to a gene: 4. CDR3 nucleotides: TGTGCCAGCAGCAAAGGGGGCGCAGAGACCCAGTACTTC. It specifies CASSKGGAETQYF.

The gene calls are TRBV29-1 and TRBJ1-3; 9 bases agree with TRBD1. The CDR3 covers 15 residues. Germline values: CDR1 SQVTM, CDR2 ANQGSEA. V lost 5 bases, J lost 0 bases, and 5 bases stayed unmatched. The CDR3 sequence is CSVLQGAGSGNTIYF. The CDR3 nucleotides read TGCAGCGTTTTACAGGGGGCCGGCTCTGGAAACACCATATATTTT.

V and J are TRBV6-4 and TRBJ2-1, with TRBD1 matching 8 bases. CDR3 length: 16 amino acids. V shed 0 bases, J shed 8 bases, and the junction held 9 bases outside the gene matches. From germline, CDR1 is MRHNA and CDR2 SNTAGT. In nucleotides, the CDR3 is TGTGCCAGCAGTGACTCGGCCGGACAGGGAGGCTATGAGCAGTTCTTC. It yields the protein CASSDSAGQGGYEQFF.

About this clone: The junction departs from germline at one end; a sequencing error may be responsible. The chain couples TRBV6-6 to TRBJ1-5; D gene unclear. The CDR3 is 12 residues long. The V gene's germline CDR1 is MNHNY and CDR2 SVGAGI (reference sequence). As DNA, the CDR3 is TGTGCCAGCAGTCCTGTGACGGCCCCGACTAAATTT. This translates into CASSPVTAPTKF.

The chain couples TRBV5-5 to TRBJ2-1; D is undetermined. Germline V lookup: CDR1 SGHKS, CDR2 YYEKEE (reference sequence). V lost 5 bases and J lost 4, with 10 bases in between. The CDR3 contains 13 residues. The CDR3 sequence is CASRPNGYNEQFF. CDR3 sequence (DNA): TGTGCCAGCAGACCAAACGGGTACAATGAGCAGTTCTTC.

The J gene is TRBJ2-7, the V gene TRBV5-1; the match to TRBD1 covers 10 bases. V lost 0 bases and J lost 3; bases outside the gene matches: 6. The germline V gene has CDR1 SGHRS and CDR2 YFSETQ. The CDR3 sequence is 16 residues long. CDR3 loop: CASSLEGTGVLYEQYF. Written as DNA, the CDR3 is TGCGCCAGCAGCTTGGAGGGGACAGGGGTTCTCTACGAGCAGTACTTC.

V gene TRBV9 combines with J gene TRBJ2-2, with D tentatively TRBD1 (6 bases). Between the trimmed V and J ends, which lost 0 bases and 7 bases, there was a span of 13 bases. The V gene's germline CDR1 is SGDLS and CDR2 YYNGEE. This CDR3 contains 15 residues. The CDR3 bases are TGTGCCAGCAGCGTAGATCAGGGGCGGGTCGGGGAGCTGTTTTTT. It yields the protein CASSVDQGRVGELFF.

This sequence joins TRBV27 and TRBJ1-5; D not certain. Germline assignment: CDR1 MNHEY and CDR2 SMNVEV (reference sequence). V gave up 3 bases and J gave up 2 bases, with 5 bases separating them. The CDR3 contains 13 residues. This chain's CDR3 is CASSLRGNQPQHF. CDR3 coding DNA: TGTGCCAGCAGTTTGCGTGGCAATCAGCCCCAGCATTTT.

J is TRBJ1-1 and V is TRBV5-1; 8 positions match TRBD1. V was clipped by 5 bases and J by 11 bases; unmatched bases: 8. In germline, CDR1 is SGHRS, CDR2 YFSETQ. The CDR3 is 12 residues long. The CDR3 nucleotides read TGCGCCAGCAGACAGGGGGGAGGGCCTGCTTTCTTT. As protein: CASRQGGGPAFF.

The chain couples TRBV9 to TRBJ2-7, with a possible D match to TRBD1 (5 bases). Per germline, CDR1 SGDLS and CDR2 YYNGEE. Trimming stripped 0 bases from V and 5 bases from J, with 15 bases between. The CDR3 length is 15 residues. CDR3 coding DNA: TGTGCCAGCAGCGTAGCTGTGGGGCCGCAGAACGAGCAGTACTTC. Amino acids: CASSVAVGPQNEQYF.

The chain combines TRBV6-6 with TRBJ2-2; the match to TRBD2 covers 7 bases. The CDR3 loop spans 15 amino acids. Germline values: CDR1 MNHNY, CDR2 SVGAGI (reference sequence). The V segment lost 3 bases and the J segment 4 bases; nucleotides outside the gene matches: 5. CDR3 in amino acids: CASSYFREGTGELFF. CDR3 nucleotide sequence: TGTGCCAGCAGTTATTTCAGGGAGGGCACCGGGGAGCTGTTTTTT.

The CDR3 loop is CASTKTGDYGYTF. The CDR3, as DNA: TGTGCCAGCACCAAAACAGGAGACTATGGCTACACCTTC. The rearrangement uses TRBV7-9 and TRBJ1-2; maybe TRBD1 (5 bases). Germline CDR1 is SEHNR and CDR2 is FQNEAQ (reference sequence). CDR3 length: 13 amino acids. V shed 7 bases and J shed 3 bases, with 12 bases lying between them.

This clone occurred a few times. The chain recombines TRBV29-1 with TRBJ2-1; 8 positions match TRBD2. The length of the CDR3 is 15 residues. V shed 6 bases, J shed 12 bases, and the junction held 19 bases outside the gene matches. The V gene's germline CDR1 is SQVTM and CDR2 ANQGSEA. CDR3 in amino acids: CSVPLLAGTKWGQFF. CDR3 sequence (DNA): TGCAGCGTGCCCCTTTTAGCGGGGACTAAATGGGGGCAGTTCTTC.

The chain has TRBV14 and TRBJ2-3; D uncertain. Germline V lookup: CDR1 SGHDN, CDR2 FVKESK. The ends were cut back, 1 base at V and 6 bases at J, with 8 bases in the middle. This CDR3 has 13 residues. CDR3 nucleotides: TGTGCCAGCAGCCAAGTCTTCCCGGATACGCAGTATTTT. As protein: CASSQVFPDTQYF. Looking up the rest from reference TRBV14 and TRBJ2-3 gives the full variable domain: EAGVTQFPSHSVIEKGQTVTLRCDPISGHDNLYWYRRVMGKEIKFLLHFVKESKQDESGMPNNRFLAERTGGTYSTLKVQPAELEDSGVYFCASSQVFPDTQYFGPGTRLTVL.

The CDR3, as DNA: TGTGCCAGCAGTGAACGGCAGGGGGCCCTACCTAGCACAGATACGCAGTATTTT. Protein sequence: CASSERQGALPSTDTQYF. V gene TRBV25-1 combines with J gene TRBJ2-3; 8 nucleotides align to TRBD1. With V trimmed by 2 bases and J by 0 bases, 10 bases remained unmatched. There are 18 residues in the CDR3. In germline, CDR1 is MGHDK, CDR2 SYGVNS. Combining the CDR3 with reference TRBV25-1 and TRBJ2-3 gives the whole variable domain EADIYQTPRYLVIGTGKKITLECSQTMGHDKMYWYQQDPGMELHLIHYSYGVNSTEKGDLSSESTVSRIRTEHFPLTLESARPSHTSQYLCASSERQGALPSTDTQYFGPGTRLTVL.

CDR3 nucleotide sequence: TGCGCCAGCAGGTTACAGGGGAGTGGAAACACCATATATTTT. Amino acid sequence: CASRLQGSGNTIYF. The V call is TRBV5-1, the J call TRBJ1-3; 7 bases line up with TRBD1. The CDR3 is 14 residues long. The V segment lost 5 bases and the J segment 3 bases; nucleotides outside the gene matches: 5. Germline V gene data show CDR1 as SGHRS and CDR2 as YFSETQ.

This clone has just one count. The chain recombines TRBV28 with TRBJ2-5, with TRBD2 as a possible D gene (7 bases). The germline gives CDR1 MDHEN, CDR2 SYDVKM. This CDR3 is 14 amino acids long. V dropped 6 bases and J dropped 5 bases, with 16 bases sitting between them. CDR3 in DNA: TGTGCCAGCAGCCGAGAGGGGGGGCCGGAGACCCAGTACTTC. It is translated as CASSREGGPETQYF.

This clone was seen once. V is TRBV7-2 and J is TRBJ2-3; D possibly corresponds to TRBD1 (6 bases). V lost 5 bases, J lost 0 bases, and 15 bases lay in between. CDR1 and CDR2 from the germline V gene are SGHTA and FQGNSA. This CDR3 has 16 amino acids. CDR3 DNA sequence: TGTGCCAGCAGCCCTAGCCAGGGGCGCAGCACAGATACGCAGTATTTT. This sequence encodes CASSPSQGRSTDTQYF.